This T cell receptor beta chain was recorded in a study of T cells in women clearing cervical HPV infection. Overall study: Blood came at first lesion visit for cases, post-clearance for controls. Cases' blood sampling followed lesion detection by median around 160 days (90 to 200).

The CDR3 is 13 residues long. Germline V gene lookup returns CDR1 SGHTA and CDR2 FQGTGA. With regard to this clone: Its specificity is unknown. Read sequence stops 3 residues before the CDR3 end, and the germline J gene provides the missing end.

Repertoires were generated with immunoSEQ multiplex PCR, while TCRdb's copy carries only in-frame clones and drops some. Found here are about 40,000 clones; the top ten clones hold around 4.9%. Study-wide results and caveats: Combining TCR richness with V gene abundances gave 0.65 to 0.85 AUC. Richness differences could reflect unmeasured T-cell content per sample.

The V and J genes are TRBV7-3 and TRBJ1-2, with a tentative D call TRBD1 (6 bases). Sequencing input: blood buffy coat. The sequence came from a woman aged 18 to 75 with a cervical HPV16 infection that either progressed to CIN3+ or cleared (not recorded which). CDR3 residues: CASSSQGGSGYTF. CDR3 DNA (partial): TGTGCCAGCAGCTCACAGGGTGGGAGCGGC.